This section outlines one T cell receptor beta chain sequence together with its context. Authors' analysis steps: Nucleated cell counts were estimated from reference gene primer amplification. Sequencing used immunoSEQ multiplex PCR; TCRdb keeps in-frame clones, though not all of them. The V and J calls and clone size are taken from that table; D and trimming were inferred from the DNA. Of hundreds of thousands of clones listed, 75% to 90% were seen once; the top ten hold roughly 12%. The data derive from a study of blood T cell repertoires in COVID-19. Turning to the study itself: Samples representing acute and convalescent COVID-19 were sourced from the United States, Italy and Spain.

The CDR3 length is 13 residues. The germline gives CDR1 LGHDT, CDR2 YNNKEL (reference sequence). The V gene lost 6 bases and the J gene lost 9 bases, with 12 bases spanning the gap. Sequences were obtained from peripheral blood. The chain has TRBV3-1 (or the pseudogene TRBV3-2) and TRBJ1-6, with D possibly being TRBD1 (5 bases). The clonotype originates from a woman between 55 and 75 years old with active or convalescent COVID-19. The CDR3 DNA reads TGTGCCAGCAGAGCAGGGATAGGTTCACCCCTCCACTTT. Translation gives CASRAGIGSPLHF.